The 12 T cell receptor beta chains below come from one sample, sequenced in a study of OX40 agonist ivuxolimab in advanced cancers. Sequenced by immunoSEQ multiplex PCR; TCRdb stores in-frame clones only, minus some. The profile shows around 75,000 clones, roughly 80% of them singletons. The sample was CD4+ or CD8+ T cells sorted from blood, taken in a trial of the OX40 agonist ivuxolimab. The receptors derive from an adult with an advanced solid tumor such as melanoma, head and neck, liver or kidney cancer.

The V call is TRBV19, the J call TRBJ1-5; perhaps TRBD1 as D (5 bases). Germline loops: CDR1 LNHDA, CDR2 SQIVND (reference sequence). The CDR3 is made up of 15 amino acids. V was cut by 3 bases and J by 2 bases, with 11 bases left in between. This CDR3 reads CASSIMGEGNQPQHF. CDR3 nucleotide sequence: TGTGCCAGTAGTATCATGGGGGAAGGCAATCAGCCCCAGCATTTT.

This rearrangement joins TRBV2 to TRBJ2-1, with a weak D call TRBD1 (6 bases). V lost 6 bases and J 0 bases, leaving 15 bases between the germline ends. Germline V CDR1 and CDR2: SNHLY, FYNNEI. CDR3 length: 16 residues. CDR3 bases: TGTGCCAGCAGGGACTCCGGGACAACCTCCTACAATGAGCAGTTCTTC. Its translation: CASRDSGTTSYNEQFF.

This clone was detected only a few times. This chain joins TRBV30 and TRBJ1-1, with D perhaps matching TRBD1 (6 bases). Germline V gene data show CDR1 as GTSNPN and CDR2 as SVGIG (reference sequence). The CDR3 extends over 15 amino acids. V was pared by 4 bases and J by 5 bases, with 20 bases between. The CDR3 loop reads CAWTKRAGARTEAFF. CDR3 DNA sequence: TGTGCCTGGACTAAAAGGGCAGGGGCGAGGACTGAAGCTTTCTTT.

This chain links TRBV18 with TRBJ1-2, with TRBD1 matching 7 bases. The CDR3 is made up of 14 amino acids. CDR1 is KGHSH, CDR2 LQKENI, per germline. Trimming removed 4 bases from V and 0 bases from J; junction bases left unmatched: 2. The CDR3 spells CASSRDSSNYGYTF. CDR3 in DNA: TGTGCCAGCTCACGGGACAGCTCTAACTATGGCTACACCTTC.

V and J are TRBV6-1 and TRBJ1-4, with 7 bases lining up with TRBD1. Germline V gene sequence: CDR1 MNHNS, CDR2 SASEGT. V was pared by 4 bases and J by 4 bases, with 6 bases of the junction left unmatched. This CDR3 has 15 amino acids. The CDR3 loop is CASSGRGTVNEKLFF. The CDR3 coding sequence is TGTGCCAGCAGTGGGAGGGGGACAGTTAATGAAAAACTGTTTTTT.

The chain combines TRBV4-1 with TRBJ1-2; D not certain. This CDR3 region has 16 residues. The V end was cut by 2 bases, the J end by 8 bases, with 21 bases between. Germline V CDR1 and CDR2: MGHRA, YSYEKL. CDR3 region: CASSQKFGEVEGGYTF. The DNA for the CDR3 is TGCGCCAGCAGCCAAAAATTTGGGGAGGTAGAGGGCGGCTACACCTTC.

The V and J genes are TRBV2 and TRBJ1-2; D not certain. The germline V and J ends were trimmed by 4 bases and 4 bases, with 7 bases remaining between them. Germline V lookup: CDR1 SNHLY, CDR2 FYNNEI. The CDR3 sequence is 12 residues long. CDR3 DNA: TGTGCCAGCAGTGCGGAGGGCTATGGCTACACCTTC. It yields the protein CASSAEGYGYTF.

The CDR3 protein is CASSYSRGTEAFF. The CDR3 region has the DNA TGTGCCAGCAGTTACTCGCGGGGGACTGAAGCTTTCTTT. This chain links TRBV6-6 with TRBJ1-1, with D maybe TRBD1 (5 bases). V dropped 0 bases and J dropped 5 bases, with 7 bases sitting between them. Germline CDR1 MNHNY, CDR2 SVGAGI (reference sequence). The CDR3 contains 13 residues.

The chain has TRBV28 and TRBJ1-4, with 8 bases fitting TRBD1. V gave up 4 bases and J gave up 7 bases; unmatched junction bases: 5. Germline-derived CDR1 and CDR2 are MDHEN and SYDVKM. The CDR3 runs 14 residues. CDR3 region: CASSSTGGSEKLFF. CDR3 sequence (DNA): TGTGCCAGCAGTTCCACAGGGGGGAGTGAAAAACTGTTTTTT.

The gene calls are TRBV19 and TRBJ2-5, with 7 positions matching TRBD1. Germline V lookup: CDR1 LNHDA, CDR2 SQIVND (reference sequence). The CDR3 length is 15 residues. The trim removed 4 bases at V and 2 bases at J, leaving 7 bases unmatched. In DNA form, the CDR3 reads TGTGCCAGTAGTAACCGACCGGGACAGCAAGAGACCCAGTACTTC. Translated, it gives CASSNRPGQQETQYF.

This clone was seen only once. The genes are TRBV11-3 and TRBJ2-1; D not certain. V lost 2 bases and J lost 0, with 8 bases in between. This CDR3 has 15 amino acids. CDR1 and CDR2 (germline): SGHNT, YENEEA. The CDR3 region is CASSLRASSYNEQFF. DNA for the CDR3: TGTGCCAGCAGCTTACGGGCGAGCTCCTACAATGAGCAGTTCTTC. The whole variable domain, filled in from reference TRBV11-3 and TRBJ2-1, reads EAGVVQSPRYKIIEKKQPVAFWCNPISGHNTLYWYLQNLGQGPELLIRYENEEAVDDSQLPKDRFSAERLKGVDSTLKIQPAELGDSAVYLCASSLRASSYNEQFFGPGTRLTVL.

The chain employs TRBV30 and TRBJ2-2, with D maybe TRBD2 (5 bases). Germline V CDR1 and CDR2: GTSNPN, SVGIG (reference sequence). This CDR3 spans 15 amino acids. Trimming cost V 0 bases and J 8 bases, with 16 bases left between them. Written as DNA, the CDR3 is TGTGCCTGGAGTGTACGACTACAGTTCGTTGGGGAGCTGTTTTTT. It encodes CAWSVRLQFVGELFF.